These 17 T cell receptor beta chains were sequenced from one sample in a study of technical replicates of blood from a few donors. Data came from immunoSEQ multiplex PCR; TCRdb stores just in-frame clones and leaves some out. The repertoire holds about 12,000 clones, with approximately 95% as singletons. Sequences were obtained from PBMCs. These receptor sequences come from a human donor in good health.

The V call is TRBV18, the J call TRBJ1-5, with D perhaps TRBD1 (5 bases). V lost 3 bases to trimming and J lost 7 bases, with 16 bases between them. CDR3 length equals 15 residues. CDR1 is KGHSH, CDR2 LQKENI, per germline. The DNA of the CDR3 is TGTGCCAGCTCACCTCAAACAGGAAGGCAACAGCCCCAGCATTTT. Residues: CASSPQTGRQQPQHF.

The rearrangement joins TRBV2 to TRBJ1-4, with 7 bases aligning to TRBD1. Germline values: CDR1 SNHLY, CDR2 FYNNEI. CDR3 length: 17 amino acids. Losses at the gene ends were 4 bases for V and 0 bases for J; bases not matched to a gene: 8. The CDR3 DNA follows: TGTGCCAGCAGTGTTGACAGGGCTGGGGCAACTAATGAAAAACTGTTTTTT. Translation: CASSVDRAGATNEKLFF. Using reference TRBV2 and TRBJ1-4 for the parts outside the CDR3, the full variable domain is EPEVTQTPSHQVTQMGQEVILRCVPISNHLYFYWYRQILGQKVEFLVSFYNNEISEKSEIFDDQFSVERPDGSNFTLKIRSTKLEDSAMYFCASSVDRAGATNEKLFFGSGTQLSVL.

V and J are TRBV18 and TRBJ1-2; perhaps TRBD1 as D (5 bases). CDR1 KGHSH and CDR2 LQKENI come from the germline V gene. V lost 6 bases, J lost 2 bases, and 10 bases lay in between. The CDR3 length is 13 residues. CDR3 bases: TGTGCCAGCTCGCCGACAGAAAACTATGGCTACACCTTC. Translation: CASSPTENYGYTF.

This clone showed up just once. The chain is built from TRBV4-2 and TRBJ1-2, with TRBD1 as a possible D gene (6 bases). Between the trimmed V and J ends, which lost 6 bases and 3 bases, there was a span of 11 bases. In germline, CDR1 is LGHNA, CDR2 YNFKEQ. The CDR3 contains 13 residues. The CDR3 spells CASRGGGDYGYTF. The CDR3 coding sequence is TGTGCCAGCAGGGGAGGGGGTGACTATGGCTACACCTTC.

This clone was counted once. The chain joins TRBV18 to TRBJ2-1, with TRBD2 matching 10 bases. Germline assignment: CDR1 KGHSH and CDR2 LQKENI. The CDR3 contains 16 residues. The J segment lost 2 bases and the V segment lost 6 bases, leaving 7 bases of the junction unmatched. The CDR3, as DNA: TGTGCCAGCTCTCCTAGCGGGAGAGGAACCTACAATGAGCAGTTCTTC. Its translation is CASSPSGRGTYNEQFF.

J is TRBJ2-5 and V is TRBV5-1; TRBD1 agrees at 10 bases. The J segment lost 3 bases and the V segment lost 4 bases, leaving 3 bases of the junction unmatched. CDR1 and CDR2 from the germline V gene are SGHRS and YFSETQ. The CDR3 runs 14 residues. The CDR3 DNA reads as TGCGCCAGCAGCCTAGGGACAGGGGAAGAGACCCAGTACTTC. Protein: CASSLGTGEETQYF.

The rearrangement uses TRBV6-5 and TRBJ1-1; D gene uncertain. Trimming shortened V by 2 bases and J by 8 bases, and 12 bases separated the two germline ends. The CDR3 is made up of 13 amino acids. The germline CDR1 and CDR2 sequences are MNHEY and SVGAGI. DNA of the CDR3: TGTGCCAGCAGTTACCTCGGCGGCCCCGAAGCTTTCTTT. Translation: CASSYLGGPEAFF.

This clone was counted between two and nine times. V gene TRBV27 combines with J gene TRBJ1-2, with 8 bases that match TRBD1. Germline assignment: CDR1 MNHEY and CDR2 SMNVEV (reference sequence). The J segment lost 6 bases and the V segment lost 4 bases, leaving 7 bases of the junction unmatched. The CDR3 has 14 amino acids. CDR3 residues: CASSSDRAFDGYTF. The CDR3 nucleotides read TGTGCCAGCAGTTCGGACAGGGCTTTTGATGGCTACACCTTC.

V and J are TRBV10-3 and TRBJ1-1, with D uncertain. The V and J ends lost 8 bases and 5 bases respectively, with 15 bases between them. CDR3 length equals 13 residues. Looked up from germline, CDR1 is ENHRY and CDR2 is SYGVKD. CDR3 loop: CAIREWARTEAFF. CDR3 sequence (DNA): TGTGCCATCCGCGAGTGGGCTCGGACTGAAGCTTTCTTT.

The chain uses TRBV7-2 and TRBJ2-3; 8 bases align to TRBD2. Looked up from germline, CDR1 is SGHTA and CDR2 is FQGNSA. CDR3 size: 14 residues. The J segment lost 4 bases and the V segment lost 5 bases, leaving 5 bases of the junction unmatched. The CDR3 DNA is TGTGCCAGCAGCATAGGACTAGCCCCAGATACGCAGTATTTT. Amino acid sequence: CASSIGLAPDTQYF.

The rearrangement joins TRBV6-1 to TRBJ2-1; TRBD2 matches 9 bases. The CDR3 consists of 15 residues. The V gene end was trimmed by 8 bases and the J gene end by 8 bases; junction bases not matched to a gene: 13. Per the germline V gene, CDR1 is MNHNS and CDR2 is SASEGT. CDR3 protein: CASWDGGRARDEQFF. The CDR3 DNA follows: TGTGCCAGCTGGGACGGCGGGAGGGCCCGGGATGAGCAGTTCTTC.

The genes are TRBV7-2 and TRBJ2-7; possibly TRBD2 for D (5 bases). Germline V gene lookup returns CDR1 SGHTA and CDR2 FQGNSA. This CDR3 contains 14 residues. The ends were cut back, 0 bases at V and 3 bases at J, with 9 bases in the middle. CDR3 in DNA: TGTGCCAGCAGCTTAGCCGGGATTGGCTACGAGCAGTACTTC. This gives the protein CASSLAGIGYEQYF. Using reference TRBV7-2 and TRBJ2-7 for the parts outside the CDR3, the full variable domain is GAGVSQSPSNKVTEKGKDVELRCDPISGHTALYWYRQSLGQGLEFLIYFQGNSAPDKSGLPSDRFSAERTGGSVSTLTIQRTQQEDSAVYLCASSLAGIGYEQYFGPGTRLTVT.

The chain joins TRBV6-4 to TRBJ1-5; D gene ambiguous. The ends were cut back, 7 bases at V and 0 bases at J, with 13 bases in the middle. The CDR3 sequence is 15 residues long. The germline CDR1 and CDR2 sequences are MRHNA and SNTAGT. The CDR3 DNA reads as TGTGCCAGCACCCTAGGAGGAAATAGCAATCAGCCCCAGCATTTT. It specifies CASTLGGNSNQPQHF.

The J gene is TRBJ2-1, the V gene TRBV7-9, with D perhaps matching TRBD2 (6 bases). V dropped 5 bases and J dropped 0 bases, with 14 bases sitting between them. The CDR3 has 16 residues. Germline V gives CDR1 SEHNR, CDR2 FQNEAQ (reference sequence). CDR3 region: CASSNWRGSSYNEQFF. DNA for the CDR3: TGTGCCAGCAGCAATTGGCGGGGTAGCTCCTACAATGAGCAGTTCTTC.

The chain carries TRBV5-1 and TRBJ1-2, with TRBD1 identical over 10 bases. CDR1 and CDR2 (germline): SGHRS, YFSETQ. The junction had 5 bases not matched to a gene; V was cut back by 2 bases and J by 7 bases. The CDR3 has 14 residues. DNA of the CDR3: TGCGCCAGCAGCTTTCCGGGACAGGGGTCTGGCTACACCTTC. Its protein is CASSFPGQGSGYTF.

The chain has TRBV5-1 and TRBJ2-1, with 7 bases aligning to TRBD2. V dropped 1 base and J dropped 4; count of bases not matched to a gene: 8. The CDR3 spans 16 residues. Germline V gene data show CDR1 as SGHRS and CDR2 as YFSETQ. CDR3 coding DNA: TGCGCCAGCAGCTTGCCCCTAGCGGAGGGATACAATGAGCAGTTCTTC. It codes for CASSLPLAEGYNEQFF.

This chain uses TRBV7-8 with TRBJ1-5, with 9 bases that match TRBD1. This CDR3 contains 15 residues. Germline CDR1 and CDR2: SGHVS and FQNEAQ. Trimming at V came to 5 bases and at J to 7 bases, leaving 9 bases not matched to a gene. The CDR3 sequence is CASSHSGQGGQPQHF. DNA for the CDR3: TGTGCCAGCAGCCACTCGGGACAGGGCGGACAGCCCCAGCATTTT.